Shown below are 26 T cell receptor beta chains from a single sample sequenced in a study of blood T cell repertoires in COVID-19. Clones were sequenced by immunoSEQ multiplex PCR, and TCRdb holds only the in-frame ones, with some missing. The sample shows 150,000 to 200,000 clones, 85% to 90% of them seen only once. Specimen: peripheral blood. These receptors were taken from a man between 35 and 55 years old with active or convalescent COVID-19.

The J gene is TRBJ2-5, the V gene TRBV28; no firm D call. Germline CDR1 and CDR2: MDHEN and SYDVKM. Between the trimmed V and J ends, which lost 6 bases and 5 bases, there was a span of 4 bases. This CDR3 has 10 amino acids. CDR3 sequence (DNA): TGTGCCAGCAGGAGGGAGACCCAGTACTTC. Translating gives CASRRETQYF.

The chain carries TRBV7-2 and TRBJ1-4; 7 bases line up with TRBD1. Per germline, CDR1 SGHTA and CDR2 FQGNSA. CDR3 length: 15 amino acids. Unmatched junction bases numbered 3, after V lost 5 bases and J lost 0 bases. CDR3: CASSHRGTTNEKLFF. CDR3 in DNA: TGTGCCAGCAGCCACAGGGGTACAACTAATGAAAAACTGTTTTTT. Based on the CDR3 plus reference TRBV7-2 and TRBJ1-4, the full variable domain is GAGVSQSPSNKVTEKGKDVELRCDPISGHTALYWYRQSLGQGLEFLIYFQGNSAPDKSGLPSDRFSAERTGGSVSTLTIQRTQQEDSAVYLCASSHRGTTNEKLFFGSGTQLSVL.

J is TRBJ1-6 and V is TRBV4-2; 9 nucleotides align to TRBD1. The CDR3 covers 15 residues. CDR1 is LGHNA, CDR2 YNFKEQ, per germline. Trimming took 2 bases from V and 7 from J; bases not matched to a gene: 3. CDR3 in amino acids: CASSQPGQGNSPLHF. CDR3 nucleotides: TGTGCCAGCAGCCAACCGGGACAGGGAAATTCACCCCTCCACTTT.

The genes are TRBV28 and TRBJ2-3; TRBD2 matches at 7 bases. With 6 bases clipped from V and 4 bases from J, the junction kept 13 bases outside the gene matches. This CDR3 comprises 16 residues. Germline lookup yields CDR1 MDHEN and CDR2 SYDVKM. The CDR3 DNA sequence: TGTGCCAGCAGGTGTAAGCGGGATCCCATCCCAGATACGCAGTATTTT. It is translated as CASRCKRDPIPDTQYF. Looking up the rest from reference TRBV28 and TRBJ2-3 gives the full variable domain: DVKVTQSSRYLVKRTGEKVFLECVQDMDHENMFWYRQDPGLGLRLIYFSYDVKMKEKGDIPEGYSVSREKKERFSLILESASTNQTSMYLCASRCKRDPIPDTQYFGPGTRLTVL.

CDR3 protein: CASSGGSSGNTIYF. The CDR3 nucleotides read TGTGCCAGCAGTGGGGGGAGCTCTGGAAACACCATATATTTT. J is TRBJ1-3 and V is TRBV6-6; possibly TRBD1 for D (5 bases). The CDR3 sequence is 14 residues long. V was shortened by 5 bases and J by 0 bases, with 8 bases between the two germline ends. From germline, CDR1 is MNHNY and CDR2 SVGAGI (reference sequence).

The chain has TRBV28 and TRBJ1-5, with D possibly being TRBD1 (5 bases). This CDR3 comprises 16 residues. The germline V and J ends were trimmed by 2 bases and 7 bases, with 18 bases remaining between them. Germline CDR1 reads MDHEN; CDR2 reads SYDVKM. CDR3 DNA sequence: TGTGCCAGCAGTTTACTCCTGCTCGGGGGAGAACAGCCCCAGCATTTT. Its translation is CASSLLLLGGEQPQHF.

The J gene is TRBJ2-5, the V gene TRBV20-1, with 9 bases that match TRBD1. The CDR3 is 14 amino acids. With V trimmed by 3 bases and J by 2 bases, 4 bases remained unmatched. CDR1 and CDR2 (germline): DFQATT, SNEGSKA (reference sequence). The CDR3 reads CSASGTGWQETQYF. CDR3 nucleotides: TGCAGTGCTAGTGGGACAGGGTGGCAAGAGACCCAGTACTTC.

The V and J genes are TRBV2 and TRBJ2-3; 10 nucleotides line up with TRBD2. Germline loops: CDR1 SNHLY, CDR2 FYNNEI. There are 16 residues in the CDR3. The junction had 11 bases not matched to a gene; V was cut back by 5 bases and J by 6 bases. The CDR3 is CASSLSQRGGPDTQYF. CDR3 nucleotides: TGTGCCAGCAGTCTAAGTCAGCGGGGGGGGCCCGATACGCAGTATTTT.

The chain is built from TRBV21-1 and TRBJ1-5; the table names TRBD1, a call not compared with the DNA. TRBV21-1 is marked as a pseudogene. The CDR3 is 18 residues long. The CDR3 DNA reads TGTGCCAGCAGCAAAGTGGGGACAGGGGGATATAGCAATCAGCCCCAGCATTTT. Translated, it gives CASSKVGTGGYSNQPQHF.

The chain couples TRBV7-9 to TRBJ2-5; the match to TRBD2 covers 13 bases. V gave up 5 bases and J gave up 5 bases; unmatched junction bases: 8. The CDR3 has 16 residues. Germline CDR1 reads SEHNR; CDR2 reads FQNEAQ (reference sequence). The CDR3 DNA is TGTGCCAGCAGCGGAGGACTAGCGGGGGCCGGGGAGACCCAGTACTTC. Its translation is CASSGGLAGAGETQYF.

This chain uses TRBV30 with TRBJ2-7; 9 bases fit TRBD1. V shed 4 bases, J shed 0 bases, and the junction held 4 bases outside the gene matches. The CDR3 runs to 14 residues. The V gene's germline CDR1 is GTSNPN and CDR2 SVGIG (reference sequence). The CDR3 region is CAWTTDRGSYEQYF. Written as DNA, the CDR3 is TGTGCCTGGACTACGGACAGGGGCTCCTACGAGCAGTACTTC.

The chain is built from TRBV14 and TRBJ2-7, with 7 bases that match TRBD1. V lost 4 bases to trimming and J lost 2 bases; unmatched junction nucleotides: 14. This CDR3 comprises 17 residues. The germline V gene has CDR1 SGHDN and CDR2 FVKESK. CDR3 region: CASSRNLRDRNTYEQYF. In nucleotides, the CDR3 is TGTGCCAGCAGCCGGAACCTCCGGGACAGAAATACCTACGAGCAGTACTTC.

This clone was observed a single time. The chain couples TRBV7-2 to TRBJ2-5, with TRBD1 matching over 8 bases. The CDR3 sequence is 15 residues long. Germline assignment: CDR1 SGHTA and CDR2 FQGNSA. V dropped 1 base and J dropped 3; count of bases not matched to a gene: 4. The DNA of the CDR3 is TGTGCCAGCAGCTTAGTTGGGACAGGCAAAGAGACCCAGTACTTC. Protein sequence: CASSLVGTGKETQYF.

In this sample, this clone turned up once. The chain uses TRBV11-1 and TRBJ2-7; TRBD2 agrees at 9 bases. V shed 7 bases and J 6 bases; nucleotides not matched to a gene: 7. Germline values: CDR1 SGHAT, CDR2 FQDESV (reference sequence). There are 13 residues in the CDR3. The CDR3 bases are TGTGCCAGCACCGTAGCGGGGGCACTCGAGCAGTACTTC. It is translated as CASTVAGALEQYF.

The chain links TRBV19 to TRBJ2-5; D is perhaps TRBD2 (6 bases). Trimming shortened V by 7 bases and J by 1 base, and 19 bases separated the two germline ends. The length of the CDR3 is 16 residues. From germline, CDR1 is LNHDA and CDR2 SQIVND (reference sequence). In DNA, the CDR3 is TGTGCCAGTAAAGCGGGTGGCAGGACATTCCAAGAGACCCAGTACTTC. Its protein is CASKAGGRTFQETQYF.

The chain links TRBV2 to TRBJ1-2; D is uncertain. The ends were cut back, 3 bases at V and 6 bases at J, with 11 bases in the middle. The CDR3 extends over 13 amino acids. Germline loops: CDR1 SNHLY, CDR2 FYNNEI. CDR3 in DNA: TGTGCCAGCAGTGAGAGGTCTTACAATGGCTACACCTTC. It codes for CASSERSYNGYTF.

The J gene is TRBJ1-2, the V gene TRBV28, with 7 bases aligning to TRBD1. This CDR3 comprises 13 residues. Germline V gene data show CDR1 as MDHEN and CDR2 as SYDVKM. V dropped 7 bases and J dropped 2; count of bases not matched to a gene: 4. The CDR3 spells CASIDRVNYGYTF. CDR3 bases: TGTGCCAGCATTGACAGGGTCAACTATGGCTACACCTTC.

This clone was recorded only once. The chain couples TRBV27 to TRBJ1-6; no clear D. The CDR3 runs to 16 residues. In germline, CDR1 is MNHEY, CDR2 SMNVEV (reference sequence). The V and J ends lost 6 bases and 0 bases respectively, with 12 bases between them. CDR3 DNA sequence: TGTGCCAGCAGCCGAGGGATCAGCTCCTATAATTCACCCCTCCACTTT. This translates into CASSRGISSYNSPLHF.

This chain uses TRBV6-4 with TRBJ1-3; maybe TRBD1 (6 bases). The CDR3 loop spans 17 amino acids. Trimming took off 6 bases at V and 4 bases at J, with 22 bases between the two ends. CDR1 and CDR2 from the germline V gene are MRHNA and SNTAGT. Here the CDR3 reads CASSPRGRGKAGNTIYF. CDR3 nucleotide sequence: TGTGCCAGCAGCCCCCGCGGGAGGGGGAAGGCGGGAAACACCATATATTTT.

CDR3 bases: TGTGCCAGCGGTGGACTGTTTAATGAAAAACTGTTTTTT. This gives the protein CASGGLFNEKLFF. The chain couples TRBV7-8 to TRBJ1-4; D unclear. The ends were cut back, 8 bases at V and 4 bases at J, with 11 bases in the middle. The CDR3 has 13 residues. The germline V gene encodes CDR1 SGHVS and CDR2 FQNEAQ.

The gene calls are TRBV19 and TRBJ2-7; 8 bases align to TRBD2. Trimming cost V 5 bases and J 0 bases; bases outside gene matches: 6. This CDR3 contains 15 residues. Germline CDR1 and CDR2: LNHDA and SQIVND (reference sequence). This chain's CDR3 is CASSPLAGLSYEQYF. CDR3 bases: TGTGCCAGTAGTCCTCTAGCGGGCCTCTCCTACGAGCAGTACTTC.

This clone turned up a few times. The V call is TRBV4-1, the J call TRBJ1-3; 9 nucleotides line up with TRBD1. The V and J ends lost 3 bases and 5 bases, in that order; junction bases with no gene match: 8. CDR3 length: 16 amino acids. The germline gives CDR1 MGHRA, CDR2 YSYEKL. The CDR3 DNA reads as TGCGCCAGCAGCCAGGGCTCCGGGACAGGGAGAAACACCATATATTTT. Translated, it gives CASSQGSGTGRNTIYF.

This rearrangement joins TRBV4-3 to TRBJ2-5; 9 bases are a match to TRBD2. The germline CDR1 and CDR2 sequences are LGHNA and YSLEER. Germline trimming cut 0 bases from V and 4 bases from J; bases unmatched to any gene: 6. The CDR3 is made up of 16 amino acids. CDR3 in amino acids: CASSQEAGGGRETQYF. The CDR3 region has the DNA TGCGCCAGCAGCCAAGAGGCGGGGGGGGGTCGAGAGACCCAGTACTTC.

This chain uses TRBV5-1 with TRBJ2-3; D gene uncertain. The CDR3 is 13 residues long. In germline, CDR1 is SGHRS, CDR2 YFSETQ. V was cut by 0 bases and J by 6 bases, with 8 bases left in between. CDR3 bases: TGCGCCAGCAGCTTGGTTTCTATGGATACGCAGTATTTT. It translates to CASSLVSMDTQYF.

The V call is TRBV6-6, the J call TRBJ2-2, with a tentative D call TRBD1 (5 bases). This CDR3 has 14 residues. Per germline, CDR1 MNHNY and CDR2 SVGAGI (reference sequence). V shed 2 bases and J shed 2 bases, with 6 bases lying between them. Written as DNA, the CDR3 is TGTGCCAGCAGTTACAGGGGTAACACCGGGGAGCTGTTTTTT. This encodes CASSYRGNTGELFF.

The genes are TRBV9 and TRBJ2-2, with TRBD2 matching over 12 bases. Germline assignment: CDR1 SGDLS and CDR2 YYNGEE. The CDR3 runs 17 residues. V lost 4 bases, J lost 2 bases, and 6 bases stayed unmatched. DNA for the CDR3: TGTGCCAGCAGCCCAACTAGCGGGGGGCATAACACCGGGGAGCTGTTTTTT. It specifies CASSPTSGGHNTGELFF. The full variable domain, in which reference TRBV9 and TRBJ2-2 provide the parts outside the CDR3, is DSGVTQTPKHLITATGQRVTLRCSPRSGDLSVYWYQQSLDQGLQFLIQYYNGEERAKGNILERFSAQQFPDLHSELNLSSLELGDSALYFCASSPTSGGHNTGELFFGEGSRLTVL.